The clone carrying this TCR beta chain has ten or more counts. The antigen is undetermined. The authors produced cDNA by 5'RACE using 10-nucleotide random UMIs. TCRdb fed the 5' RACE reads into MiXCR, producing one record per CDR3 protein. The sample consists of tens of thousands of distinct CDR3 sequences, 4% to 6% of them appearing once. Trimming pared 1 base from V and 5 bases from J, leaving 12 bases between. The CDR3 totals 14 residues. Germline V gene lookup returns CDR1 SGHTA and CDR2 FQGNSA. The data derive from a study of neurological immune-mediated disorders. Whole-study findings and limits: TCR clonal expansion peaked in HTLV-1-associated myelopathy patients and was lowest in multiple sclerosis patients. Clinical and MRI features did not associate with the cluster found in multiple sclerosis patients. The study phylogenetically grouped the repertoires of 18 of 34 multiple sclerosis patients into one related-CDR3 cluster, a possible signature.

The sequence came from a man younger than 35 with multiple sclerosis. Specimen: PBMCs. The J gene is TRBJ2-7, the V gene TRBV7-2; no definite D call. DNA of the CDR3: TGTGCCAGCAGCTTAGTAAACGTAGCTCACGAGCAGTACTTC. This sequence encodes CASSLVNVAHEQYF.